This TCR beta chain appears in the sequencing data of a study of response to subunit inactivated influenza vaccine. With 6 bases removed from V and 1 base from J, the gap between germline ends came to 9 bases. The CDR3 extends over 13 amino acids. Germline loops: CDR1 SNHLY, CDR2 FYNNEI. One entry per CDR3 protein, called by TCRdb with MiXCR from the RT-PCR reads. The sample consists of 560,000 or so distinct CDR3 sequences, about 7.6% of them appearing once. Study results and caveats: It was suggested by the authors that few new T cells are recruited by each seasonal influenza vaccination.

Note on this clonotype: Its antigen is not known.

This clonotype was sampled from a man between 50 and 70 years old who received an inactivated influenza vaccine. The specimen was PBMCs from blood, collected less than 25 months after vaccination. V usage is TRBV2 and J usage is TRBJ2-5, with D possibly TRBD2 on 6 matching bases. The CDR3 nucleotides read TGTGCCAGCAGGAGGGAGGTCCAAGAGACCCAGTACTTC. It translates to CASRREVQETQYF.